This record covers a single T cell receptor beta chain. Its binding antigen is unknown. No base quality information exists; no much larger clone differs at one position. V and J are truncated by 5 bases and 3 bases respectively, leaving an intervening sequence of 14 bases. CDR1 and CDR2 are drawn from the germline V gene (reference sequence): GTSNPN, SVGIG. The CDR3 covers 13 residues, taking in both the cysteine and the phenylalanine. The DNA shown is the 39-base CDR3, in frame from base 1. The CDR3 regions of human TCRbeta chains were analyzed by immunosequencing. Processing in the source paper ran as follows. Repertoire TCRs were checked for matches against a reference library of SARS-CoV-2-specific TCRs that had been generated using the MIRA antigen-specificity platform. Breadth was defined as the fraction of unique TCRs that were SARS-CoV-2-associated, and depth was defined as the fraction of total T cells that were SARS-CoV-2-associated. Using the MIRA data, each spike-specific TCR was assigned both to the spike region to which the TCR was reactive and to a CD4 or CD8 class. Log10-transformed breadth and depth values were compared by one-way ANOVA with Sidak's multiple comparisons tests. TCRdb obtained this table from immuneACCESS and retained in-frame rearrangements with V and J assigned. These tables miss some clones; where compared with another copy, unresolved V genes account for less than half of the shortfall, and the remainder is unexplained. V, J and clone size were drawn from that table, and D and trimming were deduced from the DNA. This sample holds roughly 180,000 clones; about nine tenths were observed only once. The ten most abundant clones make up nearly 3.5% of the sample.

The sample's time point, from its label and the paper: about 28 days (+/-7) after the second vaccine dose. AZD1222 recipients with second doses at about 4 weeks or about 12 weeks were pooled, because spike-specific TCR depth and breadth did not differ between schedules. Vaccinee samples were obtained from the UK trials COV001 and COV002, which included a single-blind randomized controlled phase 2/3 trial of AZD1222 (ChAdOx1 nCoV-19) in healthy adults. For TCRbeta chain sequencing, PBMC samples were collected from trial participants at day 0 and at day 28 after the second dose. The source of the sample is a study of T cell responses to AZD1222 COVID-19 vaccine (dated by TCRdb to the early 2020s). As for the study more broadly: TCR sequencing covered some 250 trial participants: 200 to 220 given two doses of AZD1222 and about 26 given two doses of MenACWY control vaccine. Trial participants were enrolled by age into 18-55, 56-69 and 70-plus year subgroups, with 148, 28 and 57 TCR-sequenced participants respectively. Summary of the overall study and its limitations: Because no day 14 peak-response samples were available, repertoires were characterized only after the peak T cell response. The whole spike protein was spanned by vaccine-associated CD4 TCRs, and dominant responses were seen in regions 160-218 and 743-854. The 56-69-year group was small, and its depth increase did not reach significance, likely because of low power. Reportedly, almost half of the unique spike-specific TCRs recognized epitopes lying outside the regions that are mutated in the B.1.351 and B.1.1.7 variants. After two AZD1222 doses, spike-specific TCR breadth and depth were significantly higher than at day 0 and than in MenACWY recipients. Most participants were white British and females outnumbered males, and the authors suggested that clonal diversity may have been underestimated. Conclusions about previously exposed vaccinees were limited because only five to seven AZD1222 recipients were SARS-CoV-2 seropositive at baseline.

This chain is built from TRBV30 and TRBJ2-7; the D gene is possibly TRBD2, with 6 bases matching. The TCR originated in an adult who received the AZD1222 COVID-19 vaccine. The starting material was peripheral blood, obtained 28 days after the second AZD1222 dose. The nucleotide sequence reads TGTGCCTGGGGCGGGCGGGGCGGCTACGAGCAGTACTTC. Its protein is CAWGGRGGYEQYF.